This TCR beta chain was found in a study of Graves' ophthalmopathy and Graves' hyperthyroidism. Study-wide results and limits: In separating ophthalmopathy from stable hyperthyroidism, a 13-signature model achieved about 91% sensitivity and 81.08% specificity.

Amplifying from RNA transcripts, the study obtained TCR beta CDR3 regions. The library came from an HTBI-primed first-round RT-PCR and a second-round multiplex PCR. From the multiplex PCR reads, TCRdb called clonotypes with MiXCR, one entry per CDR3 protein. Seen here are roughly 610,000 distinct CDR3 sequences, around a fifth observed once, and the top ten hold more than 5.5%. For this clonotype: Its antigen is undetermined.

V was shortened by 6 bases and J by 1 base, with 10 bases between the two germline ends. This CDR3 region has 14 residues. In germline, CDR1 is LNHDA, CDR2 SQIVND (reference sequence). Hyperthyroidism was considered stable when no ophthalmopathy appeared within 18 months of follow-up. Other autoimmune diseases, uncontrolled infections, pregnancy and lactation each led to patient exclusion. Fresh peripheral blood, 10 ml, was the PBMC source. The chain employs TRBV19 and TRBJ1-5; D call uncertain. Specimen: peripheral blood. The sequence was obtained from a woman aged 18-29 years with stable Graves' hyperthyroidism. Some clones in this sample may be carry-over from other donors' samples. CDR3 sequence: CASREGLSNQPQHF. The CDR3 DNA reads TGTGCCAGTAGGGAGGGTTTGAGCAATCAGCCCCAGCATTTT.